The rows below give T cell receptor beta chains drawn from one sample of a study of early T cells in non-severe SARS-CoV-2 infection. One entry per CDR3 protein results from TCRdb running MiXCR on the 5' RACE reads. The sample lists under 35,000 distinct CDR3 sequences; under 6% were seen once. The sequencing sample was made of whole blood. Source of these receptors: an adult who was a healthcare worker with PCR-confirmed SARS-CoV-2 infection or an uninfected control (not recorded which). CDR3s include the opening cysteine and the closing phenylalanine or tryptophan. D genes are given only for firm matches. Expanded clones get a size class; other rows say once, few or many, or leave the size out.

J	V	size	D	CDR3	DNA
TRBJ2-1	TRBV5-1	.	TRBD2	CASTPDSTSGEQFF	TGCGCCAGCACCCCAGACTCGACTAGCGGTGAGCAGTTCTTC
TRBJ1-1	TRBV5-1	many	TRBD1	CASSPGTVNTEAFF	TGCGCCAGCAGCCCGGGGACAGTGAACACTGAAGCTTTCTTT
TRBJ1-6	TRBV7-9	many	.	CASSNSNSPLHF	TGTGCCAGCAGCAACTCAAATTCACCCCTCCACTTT
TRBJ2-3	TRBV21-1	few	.	CASSNVLRRGTSTDTQYF	TGTGCCAGCAGCAATGTACTCAGGAGGGGCACAAGCACAGATACGCAGTATTTT
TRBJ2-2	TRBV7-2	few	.	CASSFRLAGELFF	TGTGCCAGCAGCTTCAGGTTGGCGGGGGAGCTGTTTTTT
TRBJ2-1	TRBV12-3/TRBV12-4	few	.	CASSARLSQIYNEQFF	TGTGCCAGCAGTGCAAGACTCTCCCAAATTTACAATGAGCAGTTCTTC
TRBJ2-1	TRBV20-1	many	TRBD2	CSASLLAGRAVYNEQFF	TGCAGTGCTAGCCTGCTAGCGGGAAGGGCCGTCTACAATGAGCAGTTCTTC
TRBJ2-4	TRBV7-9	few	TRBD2	CASSPRGGKNIQYF	TGTGCCAGCAGTCCCCGGGGGGGAAAGAACATTCAGTACTTC
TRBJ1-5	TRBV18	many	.	CASSPAGGNQPQHF	TGTGCCAGCTCACCGGCAGGTGGGAATCAGCCCCAGCATTTT
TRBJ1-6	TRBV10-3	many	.	CAISFRDISPLHF	TGTGCCATCAGCTTCCGGGACATCTCACCCCTCCACTTT
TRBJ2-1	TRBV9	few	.	CASSVGPGVVSYNEQFF	TGTGCCAGCAGCGTAGGCCCTGGAGTTGTATCCTACAATGAGCAGTTCTTC
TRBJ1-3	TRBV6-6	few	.	CASSYGANSGNTIYF	TGTGCCAGCAGTTACGGCGCCAACTCTGGAAACACCATATATTTT
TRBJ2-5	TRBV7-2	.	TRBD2	CASSPHAGVETQYF	TGTGCCAGCAGCCCCCACGCGGGAGTAGAGACCCAGTACTTC
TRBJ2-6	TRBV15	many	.	CATSRVGVAGANVLTF	TGTGCCACCAGCAGAGTGGGCGTGGCTGGGGCCAACGTCCTGACTTTC
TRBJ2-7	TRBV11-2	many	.	CASSWDKWDEQYF	TGTGCCAGCAGCTGGGACAAGTGGGACGAGCAGTACTTC
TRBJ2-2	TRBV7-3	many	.	CASSLVSGGYTGELFF	TGTGCCAGCAGCTTAGTGTCAGGGGGGTACACCGGGGAGCTGTTTTTT
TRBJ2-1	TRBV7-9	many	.	CASTGWSYNEQFF	TGTGCCAGCACGGGATGGTCCTACAATGAGCAGTTCTTC
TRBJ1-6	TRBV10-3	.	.	CAISENRNSPLHF	TGTGCCATCAGTGAAAACAGGAATTCACCCCTCCACTTT
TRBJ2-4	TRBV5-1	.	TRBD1	CASSLTGGKNIQYF	TGCGCCAGCAGCTTGACAGGGGGCAAAAACATTCAGTACTTC
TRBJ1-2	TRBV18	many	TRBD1	CASSPDRDYGYTF	TGTGCCAGCTCACCTGACAGGGACTATGGCTACACCTTC
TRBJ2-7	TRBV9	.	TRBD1	CASSGGTGLEYEQYF	TGTGCCAGCAGCGGGGGGACAGGGTTGGAGTACGAGCAGTACTTC
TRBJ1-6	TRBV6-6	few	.	CASSYRGDNSPLHF	TGTGCCAGCAGTTACAGGGGAGATAATTCACCCCTCCACTTT
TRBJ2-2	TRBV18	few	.	CASSLYSWVNTGELFF	TGTGCCAGCTCACTATATTCCTGGGTGAACACCGGGGAGCTGTTTTTT
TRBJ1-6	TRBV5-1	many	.	CASSLDGRSDSPLHF	TGCGCCAGCAGCTTGGATGGCAGGTCGGATTCACCCCTCCACTTT
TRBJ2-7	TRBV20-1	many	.	CSARLAGVTEQYF	TGCAGTGCTAGACTAGCCGGTGTGACGGAGCAGTACTTC
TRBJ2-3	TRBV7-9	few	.	CASSLVSRPTDTQYF	TGTGCCAGCAGCTTAGTGTCCCGACCCACAGATACGCAGTATTTT
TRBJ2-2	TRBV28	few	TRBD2	CASRYSGGDTGELFF	TGTGCCAGCAGATATAGCGGGGGCGACACCGGGGAGCTGTTTTTT
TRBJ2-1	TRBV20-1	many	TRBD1	CSARQGSGNEQFF	TGCAGTGCTCGACAGGGCAGCGGCAATGAGCAGTTCTTC
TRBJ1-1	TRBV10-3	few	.	CAISESIYGRGAKTEAFF	TGTGCCATCAGTGAGTCGATTTATGGCAGGGGCGCGAAGACTGAAGCTTTCTTT
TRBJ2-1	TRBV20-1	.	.	CSARVPNSYNEQFF	TGCAGTGCTAGAGTCCCTAACTCCTACAATGAGCAGTTCTTC
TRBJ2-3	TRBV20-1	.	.	CSAREVSGDTQYF	TGCAGTGCTAGAGAGGTTAGTGGGGATACGCAGTATTTT
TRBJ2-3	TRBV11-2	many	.	CASSLTGDTQYF	TGTGCCAGCAGCCTTACCGGGGATACGCAGTATTTT
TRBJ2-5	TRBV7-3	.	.	CASSLTGTAVGETQYF	TGTGCCAGCAGCTTAACTGGGACGGCGGTCGGAGAGACCCAGTACTTC
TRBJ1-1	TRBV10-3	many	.	CAIRGLDSPMNTEAFF	TGTGCCATCAGGGGATTGGACAGCCCTATGAACACTGAAGCTTTCTTT
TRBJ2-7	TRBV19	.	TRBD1	CASSRSRGHEQYF	TGTGCCAGTAGTCGGTCCAGGGGGCACGAGCAGTACTTC
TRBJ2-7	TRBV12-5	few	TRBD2	CASGLVAGGSYEQYF	TGTGCTAGTGGTTTGGTAGCGGGGGGCTCCTACGAGCAGTACTTC
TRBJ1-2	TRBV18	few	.	CASSTASLGGYTF	TGTGCCAGCTCGACAGCCTCCCTAGGAGGCTACACCTTC
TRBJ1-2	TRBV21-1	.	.	CASSNRQYRPYNYGYTF	TGTGCCAGCAGCAACAGGCAATATCGGCCATATAACTATGGCTACACCTTC
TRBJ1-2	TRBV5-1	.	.	CASSLGGTYGYTF	TGCGCCAGCAGCTTGGGGGGAACCTATGGCTACACCTTC
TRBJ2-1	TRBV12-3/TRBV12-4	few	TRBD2	CASSLSLAGGPEQFF	TGTGCCAGCAGTTTATCGCTAGCGGGAGGGCCCGAGCAGTTCTTC
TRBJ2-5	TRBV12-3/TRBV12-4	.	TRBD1	CASSWTGGETQYF	TGTGCCAGCAGTTGGACAGGGGGTGAGACCCAGTACTTC
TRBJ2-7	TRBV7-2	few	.	CASSNSGIPTLKQYF	TGTGCCAGCAGCAATTCCGGGATCCCAACTCTCAAGCAGTACTTC
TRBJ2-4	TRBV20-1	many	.	CSARPLRGTRGDKNIQYF	TGCAGTGCTAGACCTCTACGGGGGACCAGGGGAGACAAAAACATTCAGTACTTC
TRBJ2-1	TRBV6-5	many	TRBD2	CASSRRGRAYNEQFF	TGTGCCAGCAGTAGACGCGGGAGGGCCTACAATGAGCAGTTCTTC
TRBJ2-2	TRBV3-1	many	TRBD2	CASSLRTSGRRVANTGELFF	TGTGCCAGCAGCCTCCGGACTAGCGGGAGGAGGGTAGCGAACACCGGGGAGCTGTTTTTT
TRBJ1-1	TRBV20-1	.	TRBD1	CSARTGDTEAFF	TGCAGTGCTAGGACAGGGGACACTGAAGCTTTCTTT
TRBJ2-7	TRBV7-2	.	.	CASSLAYPTYEQYF	TGTGCCAGCAGCTTAGCGTACCCGACCTACGAGCAGTACTTC
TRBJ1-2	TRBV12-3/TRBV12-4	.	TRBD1	CASRPGQANYGYTF	TGTGCCAGCAGACCGGGACAGGCTAACTATGGCTACACCTTC
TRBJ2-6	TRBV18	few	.	CASSPVSLPSGANVLTF	TGTGCCAGCTCACCCGTCAGTCTGCCCTCTGGGGCCAACGTCCTGACTTTC
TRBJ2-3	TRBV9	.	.	CASSAREDTQYF	TGTGCCAGCAGCGCGAGGGAAGATACGCAGTATTTT
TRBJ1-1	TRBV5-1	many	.	CASSTGTAMNTEAFF	TGCGCCAGCAGCACCGGGACGGCGATGAACACTGAAGCTTTCTTT
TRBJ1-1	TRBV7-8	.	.	CASSPRSGFGGTEAFF	TGTGCCAGCAGCCCCCGTTCCGGGTTCGGGGGCACTGAAGCTTTCTTT
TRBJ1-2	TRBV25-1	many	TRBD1	CASSRTGVYYGYTF	TGTGCCAGCAGTAGAACAGGGGTCTACTATGGCTACACCTTC